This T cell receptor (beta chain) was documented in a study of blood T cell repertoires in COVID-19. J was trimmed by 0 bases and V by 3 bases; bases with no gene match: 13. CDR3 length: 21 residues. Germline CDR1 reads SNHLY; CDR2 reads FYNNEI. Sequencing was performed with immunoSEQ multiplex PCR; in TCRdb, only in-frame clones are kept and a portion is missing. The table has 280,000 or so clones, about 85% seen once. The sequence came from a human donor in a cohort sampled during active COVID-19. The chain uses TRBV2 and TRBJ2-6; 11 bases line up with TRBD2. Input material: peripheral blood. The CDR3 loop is CASSDKPPTSGMVSGANVLTF. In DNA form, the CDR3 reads TGTGCCAGCAGTGACAAGCCCCCGACTAGCGGGATGGTCTCTGGGGCCAACGTCCTGACTTTC.